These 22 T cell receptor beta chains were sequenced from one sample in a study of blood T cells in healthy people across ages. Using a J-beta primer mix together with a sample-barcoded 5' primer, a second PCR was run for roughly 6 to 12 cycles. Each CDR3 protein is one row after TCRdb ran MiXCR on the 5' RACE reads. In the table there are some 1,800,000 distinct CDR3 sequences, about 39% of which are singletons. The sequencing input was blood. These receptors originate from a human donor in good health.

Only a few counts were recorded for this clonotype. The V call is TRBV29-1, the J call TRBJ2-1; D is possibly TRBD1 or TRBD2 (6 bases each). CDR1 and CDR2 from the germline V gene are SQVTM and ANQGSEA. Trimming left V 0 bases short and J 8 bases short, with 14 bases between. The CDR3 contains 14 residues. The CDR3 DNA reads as TGCAGCGTTGAAGATCCGGCAGGGGAGGATGAGCAGTTCTTC. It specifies CSVEDPAGEDEQFF.

CDR3 bases: TGCAGCGTTGAGGGGGGGATCGAAGAGACCCAGTACTTC. This codes for CSVEGGIEETQYF. The chain has TRBV29-1 and TRBJ2-5; 7 nucleotides match TRBD2. The V segment lost 3 bases and the J segment 3 bases; nucleotides outside the gene matches: 4. Germline lookup yields CDR1 SQVTM and CDR2 ANQGSEA. The CDR3 consists of 13 residues.

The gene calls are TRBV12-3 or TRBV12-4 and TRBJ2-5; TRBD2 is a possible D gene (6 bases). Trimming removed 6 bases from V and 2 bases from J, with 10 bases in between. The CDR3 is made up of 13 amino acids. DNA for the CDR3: TGTGCCAGCAGACCCCGGGAGCAAGAGACCCAGTACTTC. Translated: CASRPREQETQYF.

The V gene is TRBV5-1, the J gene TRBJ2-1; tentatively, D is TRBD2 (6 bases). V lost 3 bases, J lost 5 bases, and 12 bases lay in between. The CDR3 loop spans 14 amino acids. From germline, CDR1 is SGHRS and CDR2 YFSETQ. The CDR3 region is CASSSPGLHNEQFF. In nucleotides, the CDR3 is TGCGCCAGCAGCTCACCGGGACTTCACAATGAGCAGTTCTTC. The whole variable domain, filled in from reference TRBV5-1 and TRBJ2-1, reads KAGVTQTPRYLIKTRGQQVTLSCSPISGHRSVSWYQQTPGQGLQFLFEYFSETQRNKGNFPGRFSGRQFSNSRSEMNVSTLELGDSALYLCASSSPGLHNEQFFGPGTRLTVL.

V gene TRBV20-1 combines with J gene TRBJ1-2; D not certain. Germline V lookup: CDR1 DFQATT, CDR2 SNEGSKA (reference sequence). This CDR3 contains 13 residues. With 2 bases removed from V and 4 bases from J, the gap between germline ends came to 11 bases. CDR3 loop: CSARRDRLYGYTF. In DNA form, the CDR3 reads TGCAGTGCTAGAAGGGATAGGCTCTATGGCTACACCTTC.

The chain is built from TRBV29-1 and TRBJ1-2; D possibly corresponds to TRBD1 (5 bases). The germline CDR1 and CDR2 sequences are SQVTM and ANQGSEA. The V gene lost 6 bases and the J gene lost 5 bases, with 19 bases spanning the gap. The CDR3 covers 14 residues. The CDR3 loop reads CSVLRGRARYGYTF. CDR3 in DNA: TGCAGCGTGCTAAGGGGCAGGGCGCGGTATGGCTACACCTTC.

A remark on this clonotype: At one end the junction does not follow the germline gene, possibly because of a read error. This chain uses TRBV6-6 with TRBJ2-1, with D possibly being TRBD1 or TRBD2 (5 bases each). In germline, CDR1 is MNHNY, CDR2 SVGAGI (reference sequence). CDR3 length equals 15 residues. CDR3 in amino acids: CAGSLPSSSGLEQFF. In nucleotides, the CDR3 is TGTGCCGGCAGTCTACCCTCATCTTCGGGGCTTGAGCAGTTCTTC.

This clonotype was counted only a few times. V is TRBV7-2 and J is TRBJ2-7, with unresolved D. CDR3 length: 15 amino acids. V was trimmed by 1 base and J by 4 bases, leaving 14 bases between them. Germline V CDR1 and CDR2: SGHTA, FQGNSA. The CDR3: CASSLDSDSSYEQYF. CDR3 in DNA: TGTGCCAGCAGCTTAGACTCCGACTCCTCTTACGAGCAGTACTTC.

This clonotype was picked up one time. The CDR3: CASSVAGGGEKLFF. The DNA of the CDR3 is TGTGCCAGCAGCGTTGCAGGGGGAGGTGAAAAACTGTTTTTT. This chain uses TRBV9 with TRBJ1-4, with 7 bases lining up with TRBD1. V shed 2 bases, J shed 7 bases, and the junction held 5 bases outside the gene matches. From germline, CDR1 is SGDLS and CDR2 YYNGEE. The CDR3 has 14 amino acids.

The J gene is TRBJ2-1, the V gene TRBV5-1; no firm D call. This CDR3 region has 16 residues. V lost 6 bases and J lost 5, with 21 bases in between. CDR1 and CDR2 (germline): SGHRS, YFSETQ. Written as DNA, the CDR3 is TGCGCCAGCATGGAAAGCCTCGGACCCGTTAACAATGAGCAGTTCTTC. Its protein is CASMESLGPVNNEQFF. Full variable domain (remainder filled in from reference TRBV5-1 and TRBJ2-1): KAGVTQTPRYLIKTRGQQVTLSCSPISGHRSVSWYQQTPGQGLQFLFEYFSETQRNKGNFPGRFSGRQFSNSRSEMNVSTLELGDSALYLCASMESLGPVNNEQFFGPGTRLTVL.

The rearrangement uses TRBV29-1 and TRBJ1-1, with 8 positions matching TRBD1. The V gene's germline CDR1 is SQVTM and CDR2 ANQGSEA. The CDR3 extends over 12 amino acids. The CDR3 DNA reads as TGCAGTGCTGGGACAGGGAACACTGAAGCTTTCTTT. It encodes CSAGTGNTEAFF. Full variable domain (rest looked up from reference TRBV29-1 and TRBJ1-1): SAVISQKPSRDICQRGTSLTIQCQVDSQVTMMFWYRQQPGQSLTLIATANQGSEATYESGFVIDKFPISRPNLTFSTLTVSNMSPEDSSIYLCSAGTGNTEAFFGQGTRLTVV.

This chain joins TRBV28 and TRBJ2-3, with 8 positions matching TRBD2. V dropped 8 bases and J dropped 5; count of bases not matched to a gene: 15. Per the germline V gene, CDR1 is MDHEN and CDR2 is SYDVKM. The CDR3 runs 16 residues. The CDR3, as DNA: TGTGCCAGCCGACCCGTGGGGCGGGGGGTTCAAGATACGCAGTATTTT. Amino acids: CASRPVGRGVQDTQYF.

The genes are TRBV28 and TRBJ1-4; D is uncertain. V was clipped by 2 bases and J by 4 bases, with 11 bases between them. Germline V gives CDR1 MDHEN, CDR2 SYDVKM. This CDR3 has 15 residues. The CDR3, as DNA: TGTGCCAGCAGTTTAACCGGGTTGAATAATGAAAAACTGTTTTTT. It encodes CASSLTGLNNEKLFF.

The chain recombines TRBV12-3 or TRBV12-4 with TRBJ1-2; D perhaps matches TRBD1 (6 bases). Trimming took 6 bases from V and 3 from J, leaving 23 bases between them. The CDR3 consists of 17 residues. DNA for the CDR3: TGTGCCAGCAGCCCAGGTTTTCGGGGGGGGCTCGACTATGGCTACACCTTC. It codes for CASSPGFRGGLDYGYTF.

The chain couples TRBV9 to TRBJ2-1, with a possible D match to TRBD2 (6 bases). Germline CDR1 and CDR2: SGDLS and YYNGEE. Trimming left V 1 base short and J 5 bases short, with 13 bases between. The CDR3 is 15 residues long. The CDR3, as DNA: TGTGCCAGCAGCGTATGGTCTGGCGGGAACAATGAGCAGTTCTTC. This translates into CASSVWSGGNNEQFF.

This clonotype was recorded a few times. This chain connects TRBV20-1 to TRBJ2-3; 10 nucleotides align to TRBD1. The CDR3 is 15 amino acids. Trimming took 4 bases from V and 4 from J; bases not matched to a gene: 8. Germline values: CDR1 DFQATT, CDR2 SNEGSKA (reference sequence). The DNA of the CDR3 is TGCAGTGCTATACAACGGGACAGGGGTCCAGATACGCAGTATTTT. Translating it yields CSAIQRDRGPDTQYF.

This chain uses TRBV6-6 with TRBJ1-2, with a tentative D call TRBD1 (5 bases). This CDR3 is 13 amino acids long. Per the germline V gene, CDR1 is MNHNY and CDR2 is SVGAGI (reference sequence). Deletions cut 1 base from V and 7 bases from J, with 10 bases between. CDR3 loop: CASSYFRGTGYTF. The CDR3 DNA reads TGTGCCAGCAGTTACTTCCGGGGGACTGGCTACACCTTC.

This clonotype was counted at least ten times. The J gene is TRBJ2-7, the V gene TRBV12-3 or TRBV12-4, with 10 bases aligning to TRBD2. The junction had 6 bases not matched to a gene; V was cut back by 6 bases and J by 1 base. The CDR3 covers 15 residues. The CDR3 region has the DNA TGTGCCAGCAGCCCTAGCGGGGGTAGATCCTACGAGCAGTACTTC. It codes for CASSPSGGRSYEQYF.

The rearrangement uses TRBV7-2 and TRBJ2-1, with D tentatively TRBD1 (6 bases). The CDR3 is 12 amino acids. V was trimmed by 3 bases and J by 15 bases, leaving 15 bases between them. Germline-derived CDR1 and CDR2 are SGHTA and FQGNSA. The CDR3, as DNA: TGTGCCAGCAGCTTGACCAGGGAGACAGGGTTCTTC. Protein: CASSLTRETGFF.

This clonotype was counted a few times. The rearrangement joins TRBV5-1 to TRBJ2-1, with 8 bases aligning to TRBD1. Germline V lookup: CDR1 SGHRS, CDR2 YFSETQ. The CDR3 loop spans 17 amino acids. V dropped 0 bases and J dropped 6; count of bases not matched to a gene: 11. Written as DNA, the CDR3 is TGCGCCAGCAGCTTGGCCGTGGGACAGGATTTATCCAATGAGCAGTTCTTC. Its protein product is CASSLAVGQDLSNEQFF.

Here the CDR3 reads CASSYFVGGLDSYNEQFF. In nucleotides, the CDR3 is TGTGCCAGCAGTTACTTCGTCGGGGGGCTAGACTCCTACAATGAGCAGTTCTTC. The chain employs TRBV6-5 and TRBJ2-1; D may be TRBD2 (7 bases). The CDR3 extends over 18 amino acids. Germline CDR1 is MNHEY and CDR2 is SVGAGI. Between the trimmed V and J ends, which lost 1 base and 0 bases, there was a span of 16 bases.

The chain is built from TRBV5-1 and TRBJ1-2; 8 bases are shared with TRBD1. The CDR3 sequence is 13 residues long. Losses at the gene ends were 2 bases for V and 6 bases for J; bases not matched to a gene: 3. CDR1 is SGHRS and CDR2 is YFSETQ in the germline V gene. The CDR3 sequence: CASSFRTGNGYTF. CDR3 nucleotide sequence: TGCGCCAGCAGCTTTAGGACAGGGAATGGCTACACCTTC.